These T cell receptor beta chains were read from a single sample in a study of blood T cell repertoires in COVID-19. The assay was immunoSEQ multiplex PCR, and TCRdb's table has in-frame clones only and misses some. The sample consists of roughly 80,000 clones, 81% of them appearing once. The sequenced material came from peripheral blood. The receptors stem from a man older than 75 with acute or convalescent COVID-19. Each CDR3 is given with its conserved first and last residue.

TRBV7-6 CASSPRPSLRQNGGELFF
TRBV5-8 CASNLQGALSEQFF
TRBV6-5 CASSYSGQGSQPQHF
TRBV2 CASSERPGAGTGELFF
TRBV13 CASSLFAGAVGELFF
TRBV5-1 CASSLGAGGGNEQFF
TRBV25-1 CASRRDTDTQYF
TRBV28 CASSPLNRGSDQPQHF
TRBV3-1/TRBV3-2 CASKSERFYSEQYF
TRBV6-5 CASSSTPGRHGYTF
TRBV11-1 CASSLGTVAEAFF
TRBV7-2 CASSLQGGINYGYTF
TRBV30 CAWSASGGTDTQYF
TRBV11-3 CASSSYMNTEAFF
TRBV5-1 CASSLGQGWDTEAFF
TRBV2 CASGGTIAGELFF
TRBV29-1 CSVETGGPTNEQFF
TRBV11-2 CASSLWQGATNEKLFF
TRBV5-6 CASSTKRPPEKLFF
TRBV29-1 CSVEAWGGETQYF
TRBV5-1 CASRQVSTTDTQYF
TRBV11-3 CASAKTGLGNNEQFF
TRBV9 CASSARQGATEAFF
TRBV29-1 CSVEDLGGWNSYNEQFF
TRBV28 CASSSPVAGGVGYTF
TRBV28 CASSSGSATNEKLFF
TRBV5-1 CASSHTDRVGEEKLFF
TRBV20-1 CSAGRQRGYTF
TRBV5-4 CASRKTGQNYGYTF
TRBV18 CASSQGAAQPQHF
TRBV7-2 CASSSRGSSVLTF
TRBV9 CASRAGGSSGELFF
TRBV28 CASKRPGRAEQYF
TRBV18 CASSQTVGDTEAFF
TRBV2 CARGRRNEKLFF
TRBV25-1 CASSHSPGQGLETQYF
TRBV19 CASSRGTAFFRETQYF
TRBV28 CASSLTPEFSGGGGYTF
TRBV10-3 CAISVGLAGGEQFF
TRBV6-5 CASSRTGMDYGYTF
TRBV30 CAWSVQGRKTQYF
TRBV11-2 CASSSSLRGWTEAFF
TRBV6-6 CASSAKRQEVYEQYF
TRBV19 CASRTQGLNTEAFF
TRBV6-2/TRBV6-3 CASSNRGGRLYEAFF
TRBV7-6 CASSFYRETQYF
TRBV28 CASSLGGGARSPLHF
TRBV2 CASSVGQTGELFF
TRBV7-3 CASSLTPGTANEQFF